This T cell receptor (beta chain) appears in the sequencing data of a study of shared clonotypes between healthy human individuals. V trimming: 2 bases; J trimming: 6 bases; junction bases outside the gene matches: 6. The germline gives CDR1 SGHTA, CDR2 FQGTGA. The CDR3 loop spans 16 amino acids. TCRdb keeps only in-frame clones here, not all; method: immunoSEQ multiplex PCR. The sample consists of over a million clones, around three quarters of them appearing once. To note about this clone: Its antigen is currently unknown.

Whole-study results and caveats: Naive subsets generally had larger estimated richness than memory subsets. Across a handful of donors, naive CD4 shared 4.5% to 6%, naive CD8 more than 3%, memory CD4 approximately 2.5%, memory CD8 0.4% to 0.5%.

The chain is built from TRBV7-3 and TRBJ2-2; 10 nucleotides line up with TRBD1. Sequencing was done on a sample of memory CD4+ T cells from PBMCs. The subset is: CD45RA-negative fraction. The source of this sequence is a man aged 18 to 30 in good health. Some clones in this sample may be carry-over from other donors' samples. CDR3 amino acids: CASSLSGQGFAGELFF. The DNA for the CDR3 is TGTGCCAGCAGCTTATCGGGACAGGGGTTCGCCGGGGAGCTGTTTTTT.